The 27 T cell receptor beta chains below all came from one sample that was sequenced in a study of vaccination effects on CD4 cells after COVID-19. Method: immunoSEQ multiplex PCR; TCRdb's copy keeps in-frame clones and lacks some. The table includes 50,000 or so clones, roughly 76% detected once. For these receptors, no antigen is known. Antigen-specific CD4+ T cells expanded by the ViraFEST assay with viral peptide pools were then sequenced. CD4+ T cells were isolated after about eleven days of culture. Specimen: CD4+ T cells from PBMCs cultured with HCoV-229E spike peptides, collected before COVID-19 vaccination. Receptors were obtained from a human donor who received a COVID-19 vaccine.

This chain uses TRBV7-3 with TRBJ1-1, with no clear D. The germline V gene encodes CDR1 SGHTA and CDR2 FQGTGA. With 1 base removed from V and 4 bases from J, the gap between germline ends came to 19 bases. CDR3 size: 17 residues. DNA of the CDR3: TGTGCCAGCAGCTTAATGTCTCCGACCCTCGAACGCACTGAAGCTTTCTTT. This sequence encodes CASSLMSPTLERTEAFF.

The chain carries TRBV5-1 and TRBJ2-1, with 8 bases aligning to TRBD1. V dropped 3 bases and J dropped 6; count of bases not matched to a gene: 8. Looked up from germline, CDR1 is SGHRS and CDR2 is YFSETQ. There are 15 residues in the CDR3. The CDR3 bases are TGCGCCAGCAGCTCCGGACAGGGAGAGGGCAATGAGCAGTTCTTC. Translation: CASSSGQGEGNEQFF.

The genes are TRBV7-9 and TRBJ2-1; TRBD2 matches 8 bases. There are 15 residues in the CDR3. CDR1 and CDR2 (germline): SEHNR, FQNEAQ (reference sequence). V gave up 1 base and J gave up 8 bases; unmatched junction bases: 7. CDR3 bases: TGTGCCAGCAGCTTAGTGGCGGGGGGCGGCTATGAGCAGTTCTTC. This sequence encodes CASSLVAGGGYEQFF.

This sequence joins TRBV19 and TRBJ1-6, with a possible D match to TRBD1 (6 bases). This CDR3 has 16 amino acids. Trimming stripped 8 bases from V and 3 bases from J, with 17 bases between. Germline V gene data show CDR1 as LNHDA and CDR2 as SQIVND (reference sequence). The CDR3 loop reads CASSRRQGNYNSPLHF. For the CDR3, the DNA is TGTGCCAGTTCCCGGAGGCAGGGGAACTATAATTCACCCCTCCACTTT.

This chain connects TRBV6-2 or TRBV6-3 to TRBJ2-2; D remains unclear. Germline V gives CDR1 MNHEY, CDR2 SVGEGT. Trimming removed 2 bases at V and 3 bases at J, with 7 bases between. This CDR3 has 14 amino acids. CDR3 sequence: CASSYGRDTGELFF. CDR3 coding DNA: TGTGCCAGCAGTTACGGTAGGGACACCGGGGAGCTGTTTTTT.

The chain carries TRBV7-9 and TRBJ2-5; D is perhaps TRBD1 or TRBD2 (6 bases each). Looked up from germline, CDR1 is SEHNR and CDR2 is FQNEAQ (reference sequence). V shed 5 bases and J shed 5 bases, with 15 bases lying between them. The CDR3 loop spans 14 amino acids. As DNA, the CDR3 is TGTGCCAGCAGCCGAAACGGGGGCGCGGAGACCCAGTACTTC. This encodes CASSRNGGAETQYF.

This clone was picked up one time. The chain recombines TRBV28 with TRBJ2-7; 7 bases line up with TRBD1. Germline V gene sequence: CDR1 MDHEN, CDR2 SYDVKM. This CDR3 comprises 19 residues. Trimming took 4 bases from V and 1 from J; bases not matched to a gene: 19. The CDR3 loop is CASSSHRTGQGLKSYEQYV. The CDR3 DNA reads TGTGCCAGCAGTTCCCACCGGACAGGCCAAGGGTTGAAATCCTACGAGCAGTACGTC.

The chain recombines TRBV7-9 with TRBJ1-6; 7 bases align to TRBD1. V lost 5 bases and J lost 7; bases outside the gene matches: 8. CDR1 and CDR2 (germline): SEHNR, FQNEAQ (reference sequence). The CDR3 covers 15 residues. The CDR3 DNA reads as TGTGCCAGCAGCCCAGGGGGGACAGCCAATTCACCCCTCCACTTT. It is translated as CASSPGGTANSPLHF.

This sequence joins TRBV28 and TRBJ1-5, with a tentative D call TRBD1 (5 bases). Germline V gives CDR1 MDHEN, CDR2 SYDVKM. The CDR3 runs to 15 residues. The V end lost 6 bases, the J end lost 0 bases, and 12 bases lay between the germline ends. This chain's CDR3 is CASSPDIYSNQPQHF. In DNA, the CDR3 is TGTGCCAGCAGCCCGGACATTTATAGCAATCAGCCCCAGCATTTT.

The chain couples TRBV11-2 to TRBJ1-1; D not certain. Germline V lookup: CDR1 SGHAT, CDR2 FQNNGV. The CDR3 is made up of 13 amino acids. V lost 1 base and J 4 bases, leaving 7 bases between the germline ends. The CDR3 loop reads CASSLVGSTEAFF. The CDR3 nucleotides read TGTGCCAGCAGCTTAGTAGGTAGCACTGAAGCTTTCTTT.

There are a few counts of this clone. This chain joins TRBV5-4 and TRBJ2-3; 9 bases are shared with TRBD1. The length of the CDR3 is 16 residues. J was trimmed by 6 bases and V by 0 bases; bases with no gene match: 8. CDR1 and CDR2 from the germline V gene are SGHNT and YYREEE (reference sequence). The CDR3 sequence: CASSLGAGTGRDTQYF. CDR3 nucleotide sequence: TGTGCCAGCAGCTTGGGTGCCGGGACAGGGAGGGATACGCAGTATTTT.

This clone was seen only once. For the CDR3, the DNA is TGTGCCACAAATAGTCCCGCGGGTACGCAGTATTTT. Protein sequence: CATNSPAGTQYF. The V call is TRBV24-1, the J call TRBJ2-3; possibly TRBD2 for D (5 bases). Germline V lookup: CDR1 KGHDR, CDR2 SFDVKD. The ends were cut back, 10 bases at V and 8 bases at J, with 15 bases in the middle. This CDR3 contains 12 residues.

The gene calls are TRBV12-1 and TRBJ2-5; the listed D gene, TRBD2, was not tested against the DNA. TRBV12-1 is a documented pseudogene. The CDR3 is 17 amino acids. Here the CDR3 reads CASSFGGTSGVQETQYF. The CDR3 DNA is TGTGCCAGCAGCTTTGGGGGGACTAGCGGGGTTCAAGAGACCCAGTACTTC.

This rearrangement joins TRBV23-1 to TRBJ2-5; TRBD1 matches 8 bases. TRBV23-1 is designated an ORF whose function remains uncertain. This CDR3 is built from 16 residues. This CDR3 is CDLNSGGREVQETQYF. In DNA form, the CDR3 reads TGCGACTTAAATTCAGGGGGCAGGGAGGTACAAGAGACCCAGTACTTC.

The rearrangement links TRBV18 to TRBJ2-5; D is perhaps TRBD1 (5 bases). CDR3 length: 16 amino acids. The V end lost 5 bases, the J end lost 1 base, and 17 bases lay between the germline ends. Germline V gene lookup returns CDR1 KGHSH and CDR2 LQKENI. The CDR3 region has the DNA TGTGCCAGCTCAACTGACAGTAGGGGTCCCCAAGAGACCCAGTACTTC. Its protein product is CASSTDSRGPQETQYF.

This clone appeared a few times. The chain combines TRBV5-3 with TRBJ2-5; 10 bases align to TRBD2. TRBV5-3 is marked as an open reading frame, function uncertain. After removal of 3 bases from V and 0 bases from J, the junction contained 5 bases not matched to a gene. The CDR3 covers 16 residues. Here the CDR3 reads CARSSPAGGHQETQYF. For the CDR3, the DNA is TGTGCCAGAAGCTCCCCAGCGGGGGGGCACCAAGAGACCCAGTACTTC.

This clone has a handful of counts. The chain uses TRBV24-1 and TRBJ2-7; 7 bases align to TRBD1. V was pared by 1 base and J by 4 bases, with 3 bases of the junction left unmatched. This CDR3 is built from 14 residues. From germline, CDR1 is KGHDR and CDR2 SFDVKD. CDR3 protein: CATSDFDRVYEQYV. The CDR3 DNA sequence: TGTGCCACCAGTGATTTTGACAGGGTATACGAGCAGTACGTC.

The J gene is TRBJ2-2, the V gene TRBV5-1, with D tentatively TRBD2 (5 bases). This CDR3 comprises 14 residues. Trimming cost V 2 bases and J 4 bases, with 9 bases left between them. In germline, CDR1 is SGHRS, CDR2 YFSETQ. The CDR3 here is CASSFSTSTGELFF. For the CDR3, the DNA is TGCGCCAGCAGCTTCTCAACTAGCACCGGGGAGCTGTTTTTT. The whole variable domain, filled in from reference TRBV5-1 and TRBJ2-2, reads KAGVTQTPRYLIKTRGQQVTLSCSPISGHRSVSWYQQTPGQGLQFLFEYFSETQRNKGNFPGRFSGRQFSNSRSEMNVSTLELGDSALYLCASSFSTSTGELFFGEGSRLTVL.

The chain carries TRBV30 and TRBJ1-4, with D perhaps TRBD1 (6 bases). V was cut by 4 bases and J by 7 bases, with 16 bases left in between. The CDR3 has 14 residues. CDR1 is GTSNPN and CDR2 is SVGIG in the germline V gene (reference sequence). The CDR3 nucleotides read TGTGCCTGGAATCACCGGGGGGGCGGTGAAAAACTGTTTTTT. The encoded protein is CAWNHRGGGEKLFF.

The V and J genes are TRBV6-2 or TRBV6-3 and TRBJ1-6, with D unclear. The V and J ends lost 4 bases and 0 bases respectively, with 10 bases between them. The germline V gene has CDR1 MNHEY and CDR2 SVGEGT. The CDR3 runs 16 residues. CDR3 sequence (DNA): TGTGCCAGCAGTTCCGTCGAGACCTCCTATAATTCACCCCTCCACTTT. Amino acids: CASSSVETSYNSPLHF.

This CDR3 is CASSYLVQSVYNEQFF. CDR3 bases: TGTGCCAGCAGTTACCTGGTTCAGTCGGTTTACAATGAGCAGTTCTTC. The rearrangement uses TRBV6-5 and TRBJ2-1; D not certain. Trimming removed 2 bases at V and 4 bases at J, with 15 bases between. The CDR3 spans 16 residues. Germline V gene sequence: CDR1 MNHEY, CDR2 SVGAGI.

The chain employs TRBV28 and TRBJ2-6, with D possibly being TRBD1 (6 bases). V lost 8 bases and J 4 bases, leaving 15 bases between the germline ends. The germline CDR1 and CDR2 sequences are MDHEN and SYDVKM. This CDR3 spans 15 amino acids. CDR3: CASRKQGSGANVLTF. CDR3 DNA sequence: TGTGCCAGCCGAAAACAGGGCAGCGGGGCCAACGTCCTGACTTTC.

CDR3 bases: TGCGCCAGCAGCCGAGCCCTCGGGTCGAACACCGGGGAGCTGTTTTTT. This codes for CASSRALGSNTGELFF. The chain employs TRBV5-1 and TRBJ2-2; D remains ambiguous. The CDR3 covers 16 residues. Trimming left V 4 bases short and J 0 bases short, with 13 bases between. Germline assignment: CDR1 SGHRS and CDR2 YFSETQ. Full variable domain (outside the CDR3, taken from reference TRBV5-1 and TRBJ2-2): KAGVTQTPRYLIKTRGQQVTLSCSPISGHRSVSWYQQTPGQGLQFLFEYFSETQRNKGNFPGRFSGRQFSNSRSEMNVSTLELGDSALYLCASSRALGSNTGELFFGEGSRLTVL.

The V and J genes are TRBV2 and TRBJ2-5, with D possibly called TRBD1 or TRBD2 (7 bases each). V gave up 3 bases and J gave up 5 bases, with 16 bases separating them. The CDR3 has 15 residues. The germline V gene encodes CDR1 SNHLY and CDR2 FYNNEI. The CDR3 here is CASSDLRQGGETQYF. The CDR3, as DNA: TGTGCCAGCAGTGATCTCCGACAGGGAGGGGAGACCCAGTACTTC.

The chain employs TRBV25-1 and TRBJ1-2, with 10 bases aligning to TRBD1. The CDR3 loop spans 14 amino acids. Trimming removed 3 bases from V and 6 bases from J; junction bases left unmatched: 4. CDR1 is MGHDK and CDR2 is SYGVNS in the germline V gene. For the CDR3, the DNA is TGTGCCAGCAGTGACCCCGGGACAGGGGATGGCTACACCTTC. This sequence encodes CASSDPGTGDGYTF.

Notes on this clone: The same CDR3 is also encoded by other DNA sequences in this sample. The CDR3 region is CASSYRRGTDTQYF. The CDR3 DNA follows: TGTGCCAGCAGTTACCGCAGGGGCACAGATACGCAGTATTTT. The gene calls are TRBV6-5 and TRBJ2-3; weak D call: TRBD1 (5 bases). The CDR3 loop spans 14 amino acids. Trimming took 2 bases from V and 1 from J, leaving 7 bases between them. Germline V gene data show CDR1 as MNHEY and CDR2 as SVGAGI.

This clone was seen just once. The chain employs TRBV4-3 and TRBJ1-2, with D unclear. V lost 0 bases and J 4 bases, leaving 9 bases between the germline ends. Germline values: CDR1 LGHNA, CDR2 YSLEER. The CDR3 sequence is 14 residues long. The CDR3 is CASSQEAITYGYTF. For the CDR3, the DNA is TGCGCCAGCAGCCAAGAGGCCATTACCTATGGCTACACCTTC.